This T cell receptor (beta chain) was sequenced in a study of beta chain features in type 1 diabetes. In the study overall: Age, gender and cell yields were alike across patients and healthy donors. Broader study findings: VDJ junctions in type 1 diabetes patients carried more deletions and fewer insertions. For Type 1 diabetes patients, all four CD4+ subsets carried TCRB CDR3s that were moderately but significantly shorter.

Germline assignment: CDR1 MNHEY and CDR2 SVGAGI. V was shortened by 6 bases and J by 4 bases, with 10 bases between the two germline ends. The CDR3 extends over 13 amino acids. Expressed TCRB transcripts got sequenced, as all isolated RNA was reverse transcribed. Some clones are missing from TCRdb's copy, which holds only in-frame ones; the method was immunoSEQ multiplex PCR. The repertoire holds 150,000 to 180,000 clones, with around 10% as singletons. This clone was detected only a few times. Its matching antigen is unknown. The specimen sequenced was central memory CD4+ T cells from blood. The V gene is TRBV6-5, the J gene TRBJ1-5, with D tentatively TRBD1 (5 bases). The clonotype originates from a man younger than 35 in good health. CDR3 region: CASRPQGNQPQHF. The CDR3 DNA follows: TGTGCCAGCAGGCCCCAGGGAAATCAGCCCCAGCATTTT.